This TCR beta chain was sequenced for a study of shared clonotypes between healthy human individuals (TCRdb year 2020). Regarding the complete study: A few men and two women, aged 18 to 49 years, made up the cohort. For each donor, CD4 naive and CD4 memory were each run on three plates, CD8 naive on two plates, and CD8 memory on one plate. Libraries were prepared and TCR repertoires were sequenced by different laboratories using diverse techniques, in order to increase sequencing depth and limit assay-specific biases. The study deeply sequenced blood TCR repertoires of about 5 healthy adults to estimate repertoire size and the extent of clonotype sharing between individuals. Per donor, leukapheresis produced somewhere between about 0.9 and 9.5 billion PBMCs. Here is what the overall study found, with its caveats: Pairwise subsampling led to the expectation that sequencing depth would affect the degree of clonotype sharing among donors. The genetic and exposure-history diversity represented was limited by the small number of donors. Higher generation probabilities were observed for clonotypes shared by all four sorted-subset donors than for non-shared clonotypes. Sharing across several donors was observed for around 5% of naive CD4, over 3% of naive CD8, 2% to 2.5% of memory CD4, and about 0.4% of memory CD8 clonotypes. Naive subsets generally had larger estimated clonotype richness than memory subsets did. Rarefaction of sorted-subset datasets indicated incomplete sequencing despite the large sequencing depth. Sampling was restricted to blood, and TCR repertoires in tissues likely differ from the TCR repertoires found in blood.

TCR CDR3 regions were amplified from genomic DNA by multiplex PCR using the deep immunoSEQ assay. Extracted genomic DNA from each cell subset was spread evenly across all wells of several immunoSEQ 96-well plates, with each plate serving as a replicate. For sorted subsets, each replicate PCR was loaded with roughly 0.2 ug genomic DNA, equivalent to roughly 30,000 T cell genomes. Purified libraries were measured with a Qubit 3.0 fluorometer, size-checked on a Bioanalyzer 2100, and measured again with the KAPA Library Quantification kit. Each immunoSEQ 96-well plate was sequenced on its own single-read 150-cycle Illumina NextSeq 550 flow cell. Under the source paper's analysis protocol: Because the immunoSEQ output held only junctional sequences and lacked quality scores, the filtering could not match the filtering applied to full-length reads. Sequences were annotated with PyIR, a Python wrapper for IgBLAST v1.9, and V/J genes and CDR3 were assigned using IMGT germline references. Any read was removed if the V/J assignment was weak (E-value above 1e-6), the CDR3 was missing, or the read contained stop codons, out-of-frame junctions, or ambiguous translated residues. A V3J clonotype was defined by an identical inferred V gene, J gene, and CDR3 amino acid sequence. Percentage overlap between repertoires was calculated by dividing the number of shared unique clonotypes by the size of the smaller repertoire. Richness of each repertoire was evaluated using RTK rarefaction, the Chao1 estimator, and Recon v2.1 estimates of unobserved clonotypes. For all TCRbeta clonotypes obtained by the gDNA method from several donors, generation probabilities were computed with OLGA. This is the immuneACCESS table as TCRdb keeps it, with only in-frame sequences that have V and J called. A part of the clones is gone; compared with another copy, unresolved V genes explain less than half, and the rest is unexplained. V and J calls and clone size are given by that table; D and trimming were obtained from the DNA. The sample yields more than 2,000,000 clones; approximately 95% were counted once. The top ten constitute 0.3% to 0.4% of the sample.

Looking up the germline V gene yields CDR1 SGHDT and CDR2 YYEEEE. V has 0 bases trimmed and J has 6 bases trimmed; junction bases matching no gene number 5. Its CDR3 holds 16 amino acids, cysteine through phenylalanine. Just the 48-base CDR3 DNA is kept, in frame starting at base 1. The donors were healthy, HIV-negative adults who had no recently reported acute infections or vaccinations. All donors were Caucasian adults living in Nashville, Tennessee, USA. CD4+ T cells were enriched through magnetic negative selection, after which naive cells were positively selected on CD45RA and the remaining negative fraction served as the memory subset. After blood collection by leukapheresis, PBMCs were isolated using Ficoll-Histopaque density gradient centrifugation and then cryopreserved in the vapor phase of liquid nitrogen. Purity and quantity of every magnetically sorted T cell population were checked by analytical flow cytometry. Genomic DNA was isolated from each sorted fraction and quantified by UV absorbance on a Nanodrop 2000c.

Notes on this clone: The specificity of this receptor is unknown. Qualities for individual bases were not recorded, and no much larger clone is one base off.

The rearranged chain carries TRBV5-6 and TRBJ2-3; 12 bases in between match TRBD2. This TCR derives from a man aged 18 to 30 in good health. Some clones in this sample may be carry-over from other donors' samples. Sequencing input: naive CD4+ T cells from PBMCs. The sample's cell subset or site label is to be understood as: CD45RA+ positively selected. The CDR3 in this case is CASSLEGLAGSDTQYF. Read as DNA, the sequence is TGTGCCAGCAGCTTGGAGGGACTAGCGGGCTCTGATACGCAGTATTTT.